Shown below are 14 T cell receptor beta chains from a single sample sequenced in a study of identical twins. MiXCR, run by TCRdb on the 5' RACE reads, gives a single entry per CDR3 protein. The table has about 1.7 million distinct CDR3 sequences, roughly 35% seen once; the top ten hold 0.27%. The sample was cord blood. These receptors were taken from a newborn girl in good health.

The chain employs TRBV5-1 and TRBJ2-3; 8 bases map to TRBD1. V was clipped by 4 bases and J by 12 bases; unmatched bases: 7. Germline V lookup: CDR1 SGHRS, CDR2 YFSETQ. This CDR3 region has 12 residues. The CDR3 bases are TGCGCCAGCAGCCAAGGGACAGGCCTCCAGTATTTT. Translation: CASSQGTGLQYF.

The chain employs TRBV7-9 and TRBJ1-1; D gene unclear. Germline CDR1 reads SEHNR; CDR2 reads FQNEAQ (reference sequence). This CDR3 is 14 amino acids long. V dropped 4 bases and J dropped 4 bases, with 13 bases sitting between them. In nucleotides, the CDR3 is TGTGCCAGCAGCTCACAAGGAACGGTCACTGAAGCTTTCTTT. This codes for CASSSQGTVTEAFF. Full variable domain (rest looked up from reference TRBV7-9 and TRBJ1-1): DTGVSQNPRHKITKRGQNVTFRCDPISEHNRLYWYRQTLGQGPEFLTYFQNEAQLEKSRLLSDRFSAERPKGSFSTLEIQRTEQGDSAMYLCASSSQGTVTEAFFGQGTRLTVV.

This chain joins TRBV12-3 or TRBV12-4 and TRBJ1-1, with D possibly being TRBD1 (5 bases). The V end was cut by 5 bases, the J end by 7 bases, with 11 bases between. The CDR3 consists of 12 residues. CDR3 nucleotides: TGTGCCAGCAGTAGGGACGGGGTTGAAGCTTTCTTT. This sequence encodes CASSRDGVEAFF.

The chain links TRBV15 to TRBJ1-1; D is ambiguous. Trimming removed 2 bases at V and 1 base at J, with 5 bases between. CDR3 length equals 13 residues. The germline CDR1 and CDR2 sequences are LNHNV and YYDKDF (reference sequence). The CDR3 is CATSRRGNTEAFF. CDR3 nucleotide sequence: TGTGCCACCAGCAGACGGGGGAACACTGAAGCTTTCTTT.

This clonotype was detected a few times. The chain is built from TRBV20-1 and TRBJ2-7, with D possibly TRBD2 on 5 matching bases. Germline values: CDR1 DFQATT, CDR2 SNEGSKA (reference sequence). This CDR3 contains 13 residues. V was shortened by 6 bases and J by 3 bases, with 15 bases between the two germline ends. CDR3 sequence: CSAGLAPFYEQYF. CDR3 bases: TGCAGTGCCGGACTCGCTCCATTCTACGAGCAGTACTTC.

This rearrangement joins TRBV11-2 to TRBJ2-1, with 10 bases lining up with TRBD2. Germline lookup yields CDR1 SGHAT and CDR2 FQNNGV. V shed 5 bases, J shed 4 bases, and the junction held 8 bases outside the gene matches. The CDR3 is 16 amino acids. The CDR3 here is CASSAERAGGYNEQFF. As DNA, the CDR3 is TGTGCCAGCAGCGCGGAGCGAGCGGGGGGGTACAATGAGCAGTTCTTC. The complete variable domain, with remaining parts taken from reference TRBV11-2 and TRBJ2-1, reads EAGVAQSPRYKIIEKRQSVAFWCNPISGHATLYWYQQILGQGPKLLIQFQNNGVVDDSQLPKDRFSAERLKGVDSTLKIQPAKLEDSAVYLCASSAERAGGYNEQFFGPGTRLTVL.

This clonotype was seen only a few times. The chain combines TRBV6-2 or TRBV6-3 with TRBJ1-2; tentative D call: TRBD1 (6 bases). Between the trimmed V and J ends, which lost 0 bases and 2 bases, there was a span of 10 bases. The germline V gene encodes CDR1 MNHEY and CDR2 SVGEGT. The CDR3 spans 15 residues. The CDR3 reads CASSYSNGGNYGYTF. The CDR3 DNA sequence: TGTGCCAGCAGTTACTCGAACGGGGGCAACTATGGCTACACCTTC.

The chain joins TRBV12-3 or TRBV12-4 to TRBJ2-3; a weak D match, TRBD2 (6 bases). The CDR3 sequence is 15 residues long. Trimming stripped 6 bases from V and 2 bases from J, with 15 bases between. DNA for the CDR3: TGTGCCAGCAGGGACTACCAGGATTCCACAGATACGCAGTATTTT. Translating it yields CASRDYQDSTDTQYF.

This CDR3 is CASSQLLGGRSSYNEQFF. The CDR3 region has the DNA TGTGCCAGCTCGCAGCTTCTAGGAGGCAGGAGCTCCTACAATGAGCAGTTCTTC. The chain recombines TRBV18 with TRBJ2-1; D possibly corresponds to TRBD2 (5 bases). Trimming removed 6 bases at V and 0 bases at J, with 21 bases between. This CDR3 is built from 18 residues. Per the germline V gene, CDR1 is KGHSH and CDR2 is LQKENI.

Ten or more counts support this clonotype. The CDR3: CASSGWTNQETQYF. The CDR3 DNA sequence: TGTGCCAGCAGTGGTTGGACTAACCAAGAGACCCAGTACTTC. The chain has TRBV2 and TRBJ2-5; a weak D match, TRBD2 (6 bases). The V and J ends lost 4 bases and 0 bases respectively, with 9 bases between them. Germline lookup yields CDR1 SNHLY and CDR2 FYNNEI. The CDR3 runs 14 residues.

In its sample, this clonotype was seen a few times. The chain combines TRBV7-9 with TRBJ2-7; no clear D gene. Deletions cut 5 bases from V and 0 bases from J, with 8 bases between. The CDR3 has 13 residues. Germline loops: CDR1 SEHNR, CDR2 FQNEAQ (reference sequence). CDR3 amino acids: CASSKDGSYEQYF. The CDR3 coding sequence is TGTGCCAGCAGCAAGGACGGCTCCTACGAGCAGTACTTC.

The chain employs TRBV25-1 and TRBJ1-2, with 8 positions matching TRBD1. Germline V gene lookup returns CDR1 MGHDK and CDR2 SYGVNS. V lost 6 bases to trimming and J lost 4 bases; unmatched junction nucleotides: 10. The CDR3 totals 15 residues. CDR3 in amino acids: CASRLTGGKGYGYTF. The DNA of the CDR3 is TGTGCCAGCAGATTAACAGGGGGGAAGGGCTATGGCTACACCTTC.

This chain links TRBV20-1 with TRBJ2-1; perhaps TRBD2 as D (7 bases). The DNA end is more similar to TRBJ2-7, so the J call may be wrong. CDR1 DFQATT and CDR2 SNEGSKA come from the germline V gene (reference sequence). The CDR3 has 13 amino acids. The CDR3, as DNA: TGCAGTGAGGGGGGGCCCTCCTACAATGAGCAGTACTTC. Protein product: CSEGGPSYNEQYF.

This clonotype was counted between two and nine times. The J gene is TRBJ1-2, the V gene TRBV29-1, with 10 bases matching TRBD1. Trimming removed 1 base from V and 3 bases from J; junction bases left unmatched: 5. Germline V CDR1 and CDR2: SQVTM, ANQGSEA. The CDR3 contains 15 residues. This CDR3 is CSVEVMTGGDYGYTF. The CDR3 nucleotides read TGCAGCGTTGAAGTGATGACAGGGGGCGACTATGGCTACACCTTC.